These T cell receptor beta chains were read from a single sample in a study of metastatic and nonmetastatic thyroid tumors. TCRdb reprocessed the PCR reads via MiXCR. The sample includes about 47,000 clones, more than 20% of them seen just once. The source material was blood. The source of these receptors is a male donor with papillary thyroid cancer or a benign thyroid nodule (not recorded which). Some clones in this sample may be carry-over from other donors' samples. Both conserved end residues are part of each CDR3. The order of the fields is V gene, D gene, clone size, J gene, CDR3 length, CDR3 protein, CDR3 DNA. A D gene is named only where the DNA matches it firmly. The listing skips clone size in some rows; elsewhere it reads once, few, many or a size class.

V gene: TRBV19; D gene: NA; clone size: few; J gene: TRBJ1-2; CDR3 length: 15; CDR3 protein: CASGIGLEFWYGYTF; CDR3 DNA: TGTGCCAGTGGAATTGGCTTAGAGTTTTGGTATGGCTACACCTTC
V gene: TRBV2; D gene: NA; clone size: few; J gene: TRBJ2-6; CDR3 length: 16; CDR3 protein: CASSDSWDSGANVLTF; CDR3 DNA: TGTGCCAGCAGTGATTCTTGGGACTCTGGGGCCAACGTCCTGACTTTC
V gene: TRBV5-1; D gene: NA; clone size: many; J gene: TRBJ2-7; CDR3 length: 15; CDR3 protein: CASSLRASAVSEQYF; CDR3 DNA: TGCGCCAGCAGCTTGAGGGCTAGCGCTGTTTCCGAGCAGTACTTC
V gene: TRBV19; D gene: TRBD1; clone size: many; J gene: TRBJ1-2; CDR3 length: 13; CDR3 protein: CATYRGIPYGYTF; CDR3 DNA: TGTGCCACCTACAGGGGAATTCCCTATGGCTACACCTTC
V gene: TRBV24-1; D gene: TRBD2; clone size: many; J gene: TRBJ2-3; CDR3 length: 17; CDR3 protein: CATSDLPGAGAEDTQYF; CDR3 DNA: TGTGCCACCAGTGACTTACCTGGTGCGGGAGCGGAAGATACGCAGTATTTT
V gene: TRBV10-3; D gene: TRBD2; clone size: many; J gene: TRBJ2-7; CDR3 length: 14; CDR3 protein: CAISDTSGTYEQYF; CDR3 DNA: TGTGCCATCAGTGATACTAGCGGTACCTACGAGCAGTACTTC
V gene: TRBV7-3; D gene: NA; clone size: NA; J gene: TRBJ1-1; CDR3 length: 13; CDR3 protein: CASSLTPNTEAFF; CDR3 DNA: TGTGCCAGCAGCTTAACGCCTAACACTGAGGCTTTCTTT
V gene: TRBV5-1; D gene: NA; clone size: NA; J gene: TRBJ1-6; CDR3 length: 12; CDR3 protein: CASSFPNSPLHF; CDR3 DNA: TGCGCCAGCAGCTTTCCTAATTCACCCCTCCACTTT
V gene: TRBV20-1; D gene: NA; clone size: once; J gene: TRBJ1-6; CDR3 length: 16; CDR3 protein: CSASQGPPSYNSPLHF; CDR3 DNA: TGCAGTGCTAGCCAGGGGCCCCCCTCCTATAATTCACCCCTCCACTTT
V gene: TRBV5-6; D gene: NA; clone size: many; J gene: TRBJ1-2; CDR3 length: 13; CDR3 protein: CASSLVRDYGYTF; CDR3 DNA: TGTGCCAGCAGCTTGGTCAGGGACTATGGCTACACCTTC
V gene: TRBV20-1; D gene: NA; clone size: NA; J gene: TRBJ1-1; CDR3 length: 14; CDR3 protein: CSARRAAPNTEAFF; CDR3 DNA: TGCAGTGCTAGAAGGGCGGCGCCGAACACTGAAGCTTTCTTT
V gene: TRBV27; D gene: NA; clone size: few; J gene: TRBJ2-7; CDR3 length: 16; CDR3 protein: CASSPRVGGGVSEQYF; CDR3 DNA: TGTGCCAGCAGCCCACGAGTAGGCGGTGGTGTCTCCGAGCAGTACTTC
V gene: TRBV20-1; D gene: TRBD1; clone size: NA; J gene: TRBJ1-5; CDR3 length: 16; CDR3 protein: CSARERTGGDNQPQHF; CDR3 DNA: TGCAGTGCTAGAGAGAGGACAGGGGGGGATAATCAGCCCCAGCATTTT
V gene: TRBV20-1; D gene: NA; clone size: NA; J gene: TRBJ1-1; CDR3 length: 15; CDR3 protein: CSAPGTATANTEAFF; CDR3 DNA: TGCAGTGCTCCGGGGACTGCCACCGCGAACACTGAAGCTTTCTTT
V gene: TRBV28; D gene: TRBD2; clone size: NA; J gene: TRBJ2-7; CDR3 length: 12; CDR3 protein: CAICGSSYEHYF; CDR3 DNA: TGTGCCATCTGCGGGAGCTCCTACGAGCATTACTTC
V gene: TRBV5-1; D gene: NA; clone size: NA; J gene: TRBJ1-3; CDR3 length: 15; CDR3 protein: CASSLDGSSGNTIYF; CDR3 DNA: TGCGCCAGCAGCTTGGACGGGAGCTCTGGAAACACCATATATTTT
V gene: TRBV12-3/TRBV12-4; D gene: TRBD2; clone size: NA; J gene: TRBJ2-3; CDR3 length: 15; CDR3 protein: CASSLTSRRTGTQYF; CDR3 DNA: TGTGCCAGCAGCCTGACTAGCAGGAGGACGGGTACGCAGTATTTT
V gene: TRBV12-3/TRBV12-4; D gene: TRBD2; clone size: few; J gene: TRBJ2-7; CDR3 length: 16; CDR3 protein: CASIFRLGLEGYEQYF; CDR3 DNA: TGTGCCAGCATTTTTCGCCTAGGACTAGAAGGGTACGAGCAGTACTTC
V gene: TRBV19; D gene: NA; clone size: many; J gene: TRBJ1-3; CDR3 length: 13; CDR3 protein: CASSEDSGNTIYF; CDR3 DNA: TGTGCCAGTAGTGAGGACTCTGGAAACACCATATATTTT
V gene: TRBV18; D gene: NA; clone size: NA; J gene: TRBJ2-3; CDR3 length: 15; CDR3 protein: CTSSPRLGSTDTQYF; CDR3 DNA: TGTACCAGCTCACCACGTCTAGGGTCCACAGATACGCAGTATTTT
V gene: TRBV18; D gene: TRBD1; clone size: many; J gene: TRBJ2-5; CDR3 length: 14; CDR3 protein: CASSPTGDQETQYF; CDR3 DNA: TGTGCCAGCTCGCCGACAGGGGACCAAGAGACCCAGTACTTC
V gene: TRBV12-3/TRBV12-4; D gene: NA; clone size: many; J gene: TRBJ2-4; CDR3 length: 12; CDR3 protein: CASSLSPLGQYF; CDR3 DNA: TGTGCCAGCAGTTTGTCCCCACTGGGTCAGTACTTC
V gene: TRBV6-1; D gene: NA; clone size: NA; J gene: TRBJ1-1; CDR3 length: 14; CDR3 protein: CASRTGFLNTEAFF; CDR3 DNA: TGTGCCAGCAGAACCGGGTTCCTGAACACTGAAGCTTTCTTT
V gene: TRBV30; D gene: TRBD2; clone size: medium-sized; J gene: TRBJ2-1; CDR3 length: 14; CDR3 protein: CAGETSGRVHEQFF; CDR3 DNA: TGTGCCGGAGAGACTAGCGGGAGGGTCCATGAGCAGTTCTTC
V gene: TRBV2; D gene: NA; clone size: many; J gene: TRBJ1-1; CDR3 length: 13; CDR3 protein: CASSFNRNTEAFF; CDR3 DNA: TGTGCCAGCAGTTTTAACAGGAACACTGAAGCTTTCTTT
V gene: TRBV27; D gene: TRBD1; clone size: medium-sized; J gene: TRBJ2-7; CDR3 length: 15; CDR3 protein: CASSLSGRGLYEQYF; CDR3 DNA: TGTGCCAGCAGTTTATCGGGCAGGGGGCTGTACGAGCAGTACTTC
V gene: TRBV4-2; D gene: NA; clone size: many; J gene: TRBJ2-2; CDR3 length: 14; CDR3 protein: CASSQEAGPGELFF; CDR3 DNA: TGTGCCAGCAGCCAAGAAGCAGGCCCCGGGGAGCTGTTTTTT
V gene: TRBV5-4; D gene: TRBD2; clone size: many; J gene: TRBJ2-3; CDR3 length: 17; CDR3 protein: CASSLARASGSTDTQYF; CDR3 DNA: TGTGCCAGCAGCTTGGCCCGGGCTAGCGGGAGCACAGATACGCAGTATTTT
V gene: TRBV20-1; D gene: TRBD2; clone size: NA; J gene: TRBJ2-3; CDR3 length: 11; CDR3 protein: CSARGGDTQYF; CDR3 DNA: TGCAGTGCTCGGGGGGGAGATACGCAGTATTTT
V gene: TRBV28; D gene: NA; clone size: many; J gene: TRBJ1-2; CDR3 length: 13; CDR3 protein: CASTIIGRDGYTF; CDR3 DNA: TGTGCCAGCACCATCATAGGGAGGGATGGCTACACCTTC
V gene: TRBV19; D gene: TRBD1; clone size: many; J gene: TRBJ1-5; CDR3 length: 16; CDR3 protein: CASSDGTGGSNQPQHF; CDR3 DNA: TGTGCCAGTAGTGATGGGACAGGGGGCAGCAATCAGCCCCAGCATTTT
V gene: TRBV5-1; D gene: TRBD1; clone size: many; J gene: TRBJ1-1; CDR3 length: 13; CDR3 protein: CASRGQLNTEAFF; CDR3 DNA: TGCGCCAGCAGGGGACAGTTGAACACTGAAGCTTTCTTT
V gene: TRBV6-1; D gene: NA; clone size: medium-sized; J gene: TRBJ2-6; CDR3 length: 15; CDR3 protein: CASSHPRAGANVLTF; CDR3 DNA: TGTGCCAGCAGTCACCCGCGGGCTGGGGCCAACGTCCTGACTTTC
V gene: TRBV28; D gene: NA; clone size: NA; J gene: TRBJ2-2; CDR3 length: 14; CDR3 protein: CASRVDYNTGELFF; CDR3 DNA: TGTGCCAGCAGGGTAGACTATAACACCGGGGAGCTGTTTTTT
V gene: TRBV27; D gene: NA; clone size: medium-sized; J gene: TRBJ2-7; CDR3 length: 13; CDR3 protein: CASSPRASYEQYF; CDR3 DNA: TGTGCCAGCAGTCCCCGCGCCTCCTACGAGCAGTACTTC
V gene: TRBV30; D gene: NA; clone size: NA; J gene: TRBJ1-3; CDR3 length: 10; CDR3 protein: CAWGGNTIYF; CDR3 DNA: TGTGCCTGGGGGGGAAACACCATATATTTT
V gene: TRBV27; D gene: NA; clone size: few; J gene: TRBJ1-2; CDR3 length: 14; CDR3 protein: CASLGTGRSCGYTF; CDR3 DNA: TGTGCCAGCCTGGGGACGGGCAGGTCTTGTGGCTACACCTTC
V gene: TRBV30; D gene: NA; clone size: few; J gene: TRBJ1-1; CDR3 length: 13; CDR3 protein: CAWSPRRNTEAFF; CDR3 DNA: TGTGCCTGGAGTCCCAGACGTAACACTGAAGCTTTCTTT
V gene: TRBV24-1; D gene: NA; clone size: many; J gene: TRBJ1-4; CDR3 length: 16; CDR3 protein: CATSDPQGLEEEKLFF; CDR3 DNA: TGTGCCACCAGTGATCCTCAGGGTCTAGAGGAAGAAAAACTGTTTTTT
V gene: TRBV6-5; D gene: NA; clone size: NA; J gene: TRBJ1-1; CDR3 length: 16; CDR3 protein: CASSYSVGGADTEAFF; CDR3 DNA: TGTGCCAGCAGTTACTCTGTTGGGGGGGCAGACACTGAAGCTTTCTTT
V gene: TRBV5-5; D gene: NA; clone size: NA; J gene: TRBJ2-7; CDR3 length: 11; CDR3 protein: CASSNLNEQYF; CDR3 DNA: TGTGCCAGCAGCAACCTCAACGAGCAGTACTTC
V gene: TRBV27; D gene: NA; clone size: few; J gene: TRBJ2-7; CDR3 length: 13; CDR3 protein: CASSLGPVGEQYF; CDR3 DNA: TGTGCCAGCAGTTTGGGGCCCGTCGGCGAGCAGTACTTC
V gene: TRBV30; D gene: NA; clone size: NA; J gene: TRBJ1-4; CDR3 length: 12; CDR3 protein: CGLGGANEKLFF; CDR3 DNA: TGTGGACTGGGGGGGGCTAATGAAAAACTGTTTTTT
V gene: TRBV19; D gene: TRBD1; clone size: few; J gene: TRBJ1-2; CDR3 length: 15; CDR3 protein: CASSTPGGGSYGYTF; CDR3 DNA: TGTGCCAGTAGTACTCCGGGAGGGGGCAGCTATGGCTACACCTTC
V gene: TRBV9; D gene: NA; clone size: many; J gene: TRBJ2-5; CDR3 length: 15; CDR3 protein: CASSVGAGEMETQYF; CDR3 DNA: TGTGCCAGCAGCGTAGGGGCAGGGGAGATGGAGACCCAGTACTTC
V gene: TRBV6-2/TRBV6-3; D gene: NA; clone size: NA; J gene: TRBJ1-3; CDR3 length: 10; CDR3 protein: CASSFDTIYF; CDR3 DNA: TGTGCCAGCAGCTTCGACACCATATATTTT
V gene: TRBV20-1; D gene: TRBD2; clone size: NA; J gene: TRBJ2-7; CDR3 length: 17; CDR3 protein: CSALPVTSGRSSYEQYF; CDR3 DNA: TGCAGTGCTCTTCCTGTTACGAGCGGGAGGTCCTCCTACGAGCAGTACTTC
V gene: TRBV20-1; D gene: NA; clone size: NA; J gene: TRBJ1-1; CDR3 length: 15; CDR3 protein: CSASPTLSSRTEAFF; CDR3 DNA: TGCAGTGCTAGCCCGACCCTGTCTTCACGCACTGAAGCTTTCTTT
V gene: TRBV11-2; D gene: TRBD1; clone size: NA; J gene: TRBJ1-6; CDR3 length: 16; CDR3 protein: CASSPTGVRYNSPLHF; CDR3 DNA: TGTGCCAGCAGTCCTACAGGGGTTCGGTATAATTCACCCCTCCACTTT
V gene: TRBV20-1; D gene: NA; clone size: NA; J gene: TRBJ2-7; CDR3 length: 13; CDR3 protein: CSARQGWAYEQYF; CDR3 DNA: TGCAGTGCTAGACAGGGGTGGGCCTACGAGCAGTACTTC
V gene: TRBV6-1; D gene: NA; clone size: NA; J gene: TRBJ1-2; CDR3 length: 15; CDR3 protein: CASSGQSGANYGYTF; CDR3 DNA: TGTGCCAGCAGTGGCCAGTCGGGAGCTAACTATGGCTACACCTTC
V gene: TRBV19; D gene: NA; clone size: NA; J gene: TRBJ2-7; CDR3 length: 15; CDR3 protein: CASSITGLSSYEQYF; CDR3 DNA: TGTGCCAGTAGCATCACAGGGCTATCCTCCTACGAGCAGTACTTC
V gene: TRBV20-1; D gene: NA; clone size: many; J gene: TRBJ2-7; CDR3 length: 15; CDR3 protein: CSARVPLSPTYEQYF; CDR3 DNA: TGCAGTGCTAGAGTACCCCTCTCCCCCACCTACGAGCAGTACTTC
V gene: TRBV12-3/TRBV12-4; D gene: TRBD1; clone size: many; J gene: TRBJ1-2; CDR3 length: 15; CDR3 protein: CASSSGQSANYGYTF; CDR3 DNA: TGTGCCAGCAGTTCGGGACAGAGTGCTAACTATGGCTACACCTTC